The present entry profiles one T cell receptor beta chain with its context. Its antigen is unknown. No base qualities exist here, and no much larger clone lies one base off it. TCRbeta CDR3 regions were amplified from genomic DNA using the immunoSEQ Assay, a bias-controlled multiplex PCR. On the authors' methods: The number of nucleated cells in each sample was estimated from the amplification of reference gene primers within the assay. To quantify the absolute abundance of each unique TCRbeta CDR3 rearrangement, sequence reads were collapsed and filtered. For each sample, productive Simpson clonality was calculated as the square root of Simpson's diversity index across productive rearrangements. The table was pulled from immuneACCESS by TCRdb, which kept in-frame rearrangements only. Such tables lose some clones; where checked, under half of the loss comes from unresolved V genes, and the rest has no known cause. The DNA gave D and trimming, while V, J and clone size come from that table. This sample comprises around 260,000 clones, roughly 89% of them detected only once. Jointly, the top ten make up 0.9% to 1% of the sample.

Relative to germline, V is missing 3 bases and J is missing 2 bases, with 0 bases of the junction outside any gene match. The germline V gene (reference sequence) yields LGHDT for CDR1 and YNNKEL for CDR2. Measured from the cysteine to the phenylalanine, the CDR3 is 13 residues long. Only the CDR3 region is kept as DNA, spanning 39 bases read in frame from base 1. This specimen belongs to a study of blood T cell repertoires in COVID-19 (dated by TCRdb to about 2020). Study-level background: Samples from collaborators originated in the United States, Italy and Spain and spanned both the acute and convalescent phases of COVID-19. A de-identified subject ID, COVID-19 status, age in years and sex were almost always included in the sample metadata. Deeply sampled blood TCRbeta repertoires from subjects exposed to, actively infected with, or recovered from COVID-19 were included in the dataset. Where available, HLA class I and class II types were taken from metadata supplied by the sample provider and were not determined by assay-based typing. The samples were drawn from two sources: the first 160 participants of the ongoing ImmuneRACE study, and 1,254 subjects contributed by 6 global collaborators. The prospective study material was composed of cDNA or gDNA derived from T cells, B-cell-depleted T cells, or PBMCs. The repertoires were made available in a free public database intended to serve as a resource for research on the immune response to SARS-CoV-2.

Samples from volunteer blood donors who had recovered from COVID-19 were contributed by a second Seattle source. Whole blood was collected in K2EDTA tubes by collaborating institutions according to the institutions' own protocols. For TCRbeta analysis, collaborators shipped samples as frozen whole blood, isolated PBMCs, or DNA extracted from either of those sample types. The study at large found these results: The quantity of clinical and demographic metadata differed by source and by participant and was supplied without curation.

The chain is encoded by TRBV3-1 (or the pseudogene TRBV3-2) joined to TRBJ1-2, with 7 bases in between that match TRBD1. The sample was peripheral blood. This receptor was obtained from a woman aged 40 to 50 who had recovered from COVID-19. The DNA sequence follows: TGTGCCAGCAGCCAGACAGGGAACTATGGCTACACCTTC. This sequence encodes CASSQTGNYGYTF.